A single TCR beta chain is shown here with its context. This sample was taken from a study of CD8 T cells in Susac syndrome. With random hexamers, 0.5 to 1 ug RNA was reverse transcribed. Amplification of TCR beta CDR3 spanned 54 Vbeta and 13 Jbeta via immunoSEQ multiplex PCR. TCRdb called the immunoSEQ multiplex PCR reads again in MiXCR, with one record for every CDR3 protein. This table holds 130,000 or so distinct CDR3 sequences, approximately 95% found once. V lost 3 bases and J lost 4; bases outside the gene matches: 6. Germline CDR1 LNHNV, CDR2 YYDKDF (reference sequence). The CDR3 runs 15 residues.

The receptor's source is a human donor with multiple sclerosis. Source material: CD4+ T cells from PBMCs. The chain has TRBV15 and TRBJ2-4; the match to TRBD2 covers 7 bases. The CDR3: CATSRGTGGKNIQYF. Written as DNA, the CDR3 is TGTGCCACCAGCAGGGGCACCGGGGGGAAAAACATTCAGTACTTC.